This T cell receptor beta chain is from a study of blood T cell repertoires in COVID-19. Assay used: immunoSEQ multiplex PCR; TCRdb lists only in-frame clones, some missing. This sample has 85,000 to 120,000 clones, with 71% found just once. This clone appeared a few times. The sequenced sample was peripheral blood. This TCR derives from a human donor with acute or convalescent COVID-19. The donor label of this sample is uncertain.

Here the CDR3 DNA reads TGTGCCATCAGTAGGGGACAGGATAATTCACCCCTCCACTTT. The encoded protein is CAISRGQDNSPLHF. The gene calls are TRBV10-3 and TRBJ1-6; 8 nucleotides line up with TRBD1. Per the germline V gene, CDR1 is ENHRY and CDR2 is SYGVKD. Trimming took 5 bases from V and 5 from J; bases not matched to a gene: 2. This CDR3 region has 14 residues.